This TCR beta chain was sequenced in a study of cytotoxic CD8 clonotypes in ibrutinib-treated CLL. Per the germline V gene, CDR1 is SGDLS and CDR2 is YYNGEE. With 4 bases clipped from V and 4 bases from J, the junction kept 23 bases outside the gene matches. The CDR3 is 20 amino acids. The method was immunoSEQ multiplex PCR; TCRdb's version includes in-frame clones alone and lacks a portion of them. This sample yields roughly 220,000 clones, of which 70% to 75% are seen a single time; 5.9% belongs to the top ten. The V gene is TRBV9, the J gene TRBJ1-3; TRBD1 matches 7 bases. This TCR was recovered from a human donor with chronic lymphocytic leukemia. Material: PBMCs, obtained after 12 months of ibrutinib treatment. The CDR3 coding sequence is TGTGCCAGCAGCAAACGGGACAGCCAAGCGGATTTTGTCGTAGGAAACACCATATATTTT. Translating it yields CASSKRDSQADFVVGNTIYF. Full variable domain (rest looked up from reference TRBV9 and TRBJ1-3): DSGVTQTPKHLITATGQRVTLRCSPRSGDLSVYWYQQSLDQGLQFLIQYYNGEERAKGNILERFSAQQFPDLHSELNLSSLELGDSALYFCASSKRDSQADFVVGNTIYFGEGSWLTVV.